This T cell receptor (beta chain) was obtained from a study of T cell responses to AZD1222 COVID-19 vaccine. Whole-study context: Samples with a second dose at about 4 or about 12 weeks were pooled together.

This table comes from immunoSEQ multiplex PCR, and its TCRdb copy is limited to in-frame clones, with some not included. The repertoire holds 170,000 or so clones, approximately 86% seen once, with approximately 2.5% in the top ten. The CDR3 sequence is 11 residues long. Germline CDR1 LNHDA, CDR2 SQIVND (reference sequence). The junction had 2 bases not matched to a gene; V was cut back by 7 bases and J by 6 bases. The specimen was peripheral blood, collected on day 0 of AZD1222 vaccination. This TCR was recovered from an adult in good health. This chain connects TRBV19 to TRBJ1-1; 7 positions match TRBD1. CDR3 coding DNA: TGTGCCAGTAACACAGGGGCTGAAGCTTTCTTT. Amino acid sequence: CASNTGAEAFF. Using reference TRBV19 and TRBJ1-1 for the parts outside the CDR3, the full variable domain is DGGITQSPKYLFRKEGQNVTLSCEQNLNHDAMYWYRQDPGQGLRLIYYSQIVNDFQKGDIAEGYSVSREKKESFPLTVTSAQKNPTAFYLCASNTGAEAFFGQGTRLTVV.